This entry lists 10 T cell receptor beta chains sequenced from one sample in a study of CD8 T cells in ankylosing spondylitis. Their target antigens are unknown. Study findings and constraints: Made up of about eight highly homologous variants, a TCR beta motif appeared characteristic of ankylosing spondylitis blood.

TCRdb passed the 5' RACE reads through MiXCR, listing each CDR3 protein once. The table shows around 390,000 distinct CDR3 sequences, with approximately 20% occurring only once. The material sequenced was blood, either unsorted or a sorted T cell fraction (not recorded which). Receptors originate from a male donor with ankylosing spondylitis.

The chain uses TRBV7-7 and TRBJ2-2, with D perhaps TRBD2 (6 bases). Looked up from germline, CDR1 is SSHAT and CDR2 is FNYEAQ (reference sequence). V was trimmed by 4 bases and J by 5 bases, leaving 17 bases between them. This CDR3 has 16 residues. CDR3 sequence (DNA): TGTGCCAGCAGCTCAGATTGGGGGAGGCTGACCGGGGAGCTGTTTTTT. The encoded protein is CASSSDWGRLTGELFF.

The rearrangement links TRBV28 to TRBJ2-7, with D perhaps being TRBD1 or TRBD2 (6 bases each). Germline V lookup: CDR1 MDHEN, CDR2 SYDVKM. Trimming took off 7 bases at V and 3 bases at J, with 13 bases between the two ends. There are 13 residues in the CDR3. The CDR3 sequence: CASTLGGLYEQYF. In DNA, the CDR3 is TGTGCCAGCACCCTCGGGGGCCTCTACGAGCAGTACTTC.

This rearrangement joins TRBV6-5 to TRBJ2-1; TRBD1 matches 8 bases. The junction had 10 bases not matched to a gene; V was cut back by 2 bases and J by 13 bases. The CDR3 covers 14 residues. Germline V gene lookup returns CDR1 MNHEY and CDR2 SVGAGI. CDR3 nucleotides: TGTGCCAGCAGTTACCTTACCACAGGGGGGAATCAGTTCTTC. Its translation is CASSYLTTGGNQFF.

V gene TRBV7-9 combines with J gene TRBJ1-5; TRBD1 matches 10 bases. The germline CDR1 and CDR2 sequences are SEHNR and FQNEAQ (reference sequence). The V segment lost 5 bases and the J segment 8 bases; nucleotides outside the gene matches: 6. The CDR3 spans 14 residues. CDR3 in amino acids: CASSATGGQEPQHF. As DNA, the CDR3 is TGTGCCAGCAGCGCGACAGGGGGCCAGGAGCCCCAGCATTTT.

The chain couples TRBV9 to TRBJ2-7, with TRBD2 identical over 10 bases. Germline CDR1 SGDLS, CDR2 YYNGEE. Trimming cost V 0 bases and J 1 base; bases outside gene matches: 4. This CDR3 spans 16 amino acids. The CDR3 sequence is CASSVDAAGGSYEQYF. The CDR3 bases are TGTGCCAGCAGCGTAGATGCAGCGGGAGGGTCCTACGAGCAGTACTTC.

This chain joins TRBV4-1 and TRBJ2-7; D perhaps matches TRBD2 (6 bases). Trimming pared 4 bases from V and 6 bases from J, leaving 13 bases between. Per the germline V gene, CDR1 is MGHRA and CDR2 is YSYEKL. The CDR3 spans 13 residues. DNA of the CDR3: TGCGCCAGCAGCCTAACGGGACTCTTCGAGCAGTACTTC. Its translation is CASSLTGLFEQYF.

The chain joins TRBV5-1 to TRBJ2-3, with unresolved D. This CDR3 contains 14 residues. Germline CDR1 and CDR2: SGHRS and YFSETQ. V lost 7 bases, J lost 3 bases, and 15 bases lay in between. The CDR3 DNA reads TGCGCCAGCGGAGCTCCCCAAGGGACAGATACGCAGTATTTT. Its translation: CASGAPQGTDTQYF.

This chain joins TRBV7-8 and TRBJ1-1; D remains ambiguous. The CDR3 length is 16 residues. Germline V gene lookup returns CDR1 SGHVS and CDR2 FQNEAQ. Trimming took off 1 base at V and 5 bases at J, with 17 bases between the two ends. The DNA for the CDR3 is TGTGCCAGCAGCTTAGGCGACGCAGATTATGGGACTGAAGCTTTCTTT. Amino acids: CASSLGDADYGTEAFF.

The count of this clonotype is one. V is TRBV12-3 or TRBV12-4 and J is TRBJ2-1, with 9 bases that match TRBD2. The CDR3 loop spans 15 amino acids. J gave up 2 bases and V 7 bases, and 6 bases lay outside the gene matches. The CDR3 loop is CASNPLAGPYNEQFF. CDR3 in DNA: TGTGCCAGCAATCCCCTAGCGGGGCCCTACAATGAGCAGTTCTTC.

The chain combines TRBV4-1 with TRBJ2-7; TRBD1 matches 7 bases. The CDR3 consists of 16 residues. Germline trimming cut 3 bases from V and 4 bases from J; bases unmatched to any gene: 12. CDR1 and CDR2 (germline): MGHRA, YSYEKL. CDR3 sequence (DNA): TGCGCCAGCAGCCATGCAAGGACCGGGACAGTATACGAGCAGTACTTC. Translation gives CASSHARTGTVYEQYF.